Given below is one T cell receptor beta chain in context. This entry belongs to a study of T cell changes during pregnancy in multiple sclerosis. Germline V CDR1 and CDR2: MNHNS, SASEGT. V dropped 5 bases and J dropped 7; count of bases not matched to a gene: 9. CDR3 length: 15 amino acids. Using immunoSEQ multiplex PCR, the repertoire was profiled, and TCRdb retains in-frame clones only, with some absent. The table lists 72,000 or so clones, 93% of them singletons. Sample: peripheral blood, taken in the second trimester of pregnancy. This TCR was recovered from a female donor with multiple sclerosis, enrolled in a pregnancy study. This chain uses TRBV6-1 with TRBJ2-2; 8 positions match TRBD1. CDR3 region: CASSSLTGVGGELFF. The CDR3 DNA sequence: TGTGCCAGCAGTTCCTTGACAGGGGTTGGCGGGGAGCTGTTTTTT.